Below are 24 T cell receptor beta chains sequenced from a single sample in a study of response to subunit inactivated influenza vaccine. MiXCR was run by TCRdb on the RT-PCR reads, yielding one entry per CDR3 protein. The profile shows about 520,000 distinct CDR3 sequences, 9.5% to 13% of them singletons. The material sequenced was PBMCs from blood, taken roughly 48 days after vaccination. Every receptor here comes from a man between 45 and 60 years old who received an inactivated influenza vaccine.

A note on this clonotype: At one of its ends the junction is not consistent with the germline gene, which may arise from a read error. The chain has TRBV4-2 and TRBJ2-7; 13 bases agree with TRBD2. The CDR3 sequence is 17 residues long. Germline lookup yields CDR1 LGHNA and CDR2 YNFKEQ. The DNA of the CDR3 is TGTGACAGCAGCTCCGGACTAGCGGGGGAAACGCCCTACGAGCAGTACTTC. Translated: CDSSSGLAGETPYEQYF.

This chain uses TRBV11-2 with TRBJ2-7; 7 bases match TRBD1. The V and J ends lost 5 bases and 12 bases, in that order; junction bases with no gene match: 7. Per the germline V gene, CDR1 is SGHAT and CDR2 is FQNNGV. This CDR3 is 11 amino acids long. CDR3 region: CASSQTGLLYF. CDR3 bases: TGTGCCAGCAGCCAGACAGGGCTTTTGTACTTC.

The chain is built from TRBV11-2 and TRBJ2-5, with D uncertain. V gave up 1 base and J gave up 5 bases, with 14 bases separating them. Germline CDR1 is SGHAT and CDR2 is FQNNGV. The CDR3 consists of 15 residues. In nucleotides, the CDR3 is TGTGCCAGCAGCTTAGGTACAGTGAGTGCGGAGACCCAGTACTTC. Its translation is CASSLGTVSAETQYF.

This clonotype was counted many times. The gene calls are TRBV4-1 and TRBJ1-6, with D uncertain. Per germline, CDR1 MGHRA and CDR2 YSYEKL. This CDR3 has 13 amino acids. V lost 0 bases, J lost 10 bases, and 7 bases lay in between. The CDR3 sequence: CASSQEDRSPLHF. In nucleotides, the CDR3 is TGCGCCAGCAGCCAAGAAGATCGCTCACCCCTCCACTTT.

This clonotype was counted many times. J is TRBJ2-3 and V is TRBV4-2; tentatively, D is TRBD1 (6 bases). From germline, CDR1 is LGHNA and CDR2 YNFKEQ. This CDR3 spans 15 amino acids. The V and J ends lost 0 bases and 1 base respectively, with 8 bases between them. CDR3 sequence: CASSQEGHRTDTQYF. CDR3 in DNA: TGTGCCAGCAGCCAAGAGGGACATCGCACAGATACGCAGTATTTT.

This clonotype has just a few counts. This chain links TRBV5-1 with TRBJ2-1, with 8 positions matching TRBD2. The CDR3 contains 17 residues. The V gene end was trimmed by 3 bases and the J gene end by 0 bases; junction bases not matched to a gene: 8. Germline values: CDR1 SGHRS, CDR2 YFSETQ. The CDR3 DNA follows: TGCGCCAGCAGCTGGCAGATAGCGGGACTCTCCTACAATGAGCAGTTCTTC. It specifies CASSWQIAGLSYNEQFF.

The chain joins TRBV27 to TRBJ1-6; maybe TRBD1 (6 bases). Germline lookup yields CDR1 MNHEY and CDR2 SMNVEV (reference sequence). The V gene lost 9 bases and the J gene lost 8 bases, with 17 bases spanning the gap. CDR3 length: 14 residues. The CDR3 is CASAFGQGHSPLHF. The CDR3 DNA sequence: TGTGCCAGTGCCTTTGGGCAGGGGCATTCACCCCTCCACTTT.

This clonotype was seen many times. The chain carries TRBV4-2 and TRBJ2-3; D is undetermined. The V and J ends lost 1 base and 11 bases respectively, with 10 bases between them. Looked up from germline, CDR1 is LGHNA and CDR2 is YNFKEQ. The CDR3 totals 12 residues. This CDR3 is CASSQALERQYF. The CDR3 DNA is TGTGCCAGCAGCCAAGCTCTGGAAAGGCAGTATTTT.

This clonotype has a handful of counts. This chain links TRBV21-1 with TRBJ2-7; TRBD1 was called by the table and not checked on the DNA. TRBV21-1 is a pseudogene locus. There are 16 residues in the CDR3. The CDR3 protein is CASSKVDRTFLYEQYF. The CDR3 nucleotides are TGTGCCAGCAGCAAAGTTGACAGAACGTTCCTATACGAGCAGTACTTC.

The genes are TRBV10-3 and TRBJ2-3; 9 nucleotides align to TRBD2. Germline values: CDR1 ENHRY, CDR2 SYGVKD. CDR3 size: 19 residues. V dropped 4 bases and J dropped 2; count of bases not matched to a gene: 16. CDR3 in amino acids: CAISVGTSGRVRSTDTQYF. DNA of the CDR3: TGTGCCATCAGTGTGGGCACTAGCGGGCGGGTCCGGTCCACAGATACGCAGTATTTT.

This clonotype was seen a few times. CDR3: CASSQRYPQETQYF. As DNA, the CDR3 is TGCGCCAGCAGCCAACGTTACCCACAAGAGACCCAGTACTTC. The chain is built from TRBV4-3 and TRBJ2-5; D is ambiguous. The CDR3 spans 14 residues. The V gene's germline CDR1 is LGHNA and CDR2 YSLEER. Trimming removed 2 bases from V and 2 bases from J, with 9 bases in between.

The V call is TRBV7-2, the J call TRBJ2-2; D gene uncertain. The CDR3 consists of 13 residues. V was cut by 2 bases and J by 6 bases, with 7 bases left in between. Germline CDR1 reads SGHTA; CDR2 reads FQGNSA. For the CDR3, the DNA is TGTGCCAGCAGCTTATTAACCTCCGGGGAGCTGTTTTTT. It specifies CASSLLTSGELFF.

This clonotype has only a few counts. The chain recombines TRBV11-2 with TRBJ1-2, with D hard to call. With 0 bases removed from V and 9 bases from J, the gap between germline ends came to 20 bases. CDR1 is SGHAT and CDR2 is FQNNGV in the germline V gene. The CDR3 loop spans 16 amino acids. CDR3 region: CASSLDRRQVTKSYTF. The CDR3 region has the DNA TGTGCCAGCAGCTTAGATCGGAGGCAGGTCACAAAGAGCTACACCTTC.

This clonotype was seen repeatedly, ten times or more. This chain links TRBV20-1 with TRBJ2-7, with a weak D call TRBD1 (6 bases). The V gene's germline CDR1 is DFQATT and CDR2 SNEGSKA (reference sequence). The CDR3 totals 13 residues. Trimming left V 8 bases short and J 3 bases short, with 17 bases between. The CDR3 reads CSPENRENYEQYF. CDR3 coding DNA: TGCAGTCCTGAAAACAGGGAAAACTACGAGCAGTACTTC.

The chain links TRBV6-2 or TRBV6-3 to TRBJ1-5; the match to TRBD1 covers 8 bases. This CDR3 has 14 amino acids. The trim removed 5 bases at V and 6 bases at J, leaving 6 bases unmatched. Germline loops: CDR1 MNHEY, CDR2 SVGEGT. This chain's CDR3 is CASSPDRGSQPQHF. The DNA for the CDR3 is TGTGCCAGCAGTCCTGACAGGGGAAGTCAGCCCCAGCATTTT.

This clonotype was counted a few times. The CDR3 region has the DNA TGCGCCAGCAGCCAAACTGAGCACAGCCTTAATGAAAAACTGTTTTTT. This codes for CASSQTEHSLNEKLFF. This sequence joins TRBV4-3 and TRBJ1-4; D remains unclear. Germline loops: CDR1 LGHNA, CDR2 YSLEER. The germline V and J ends were trimmed by 2 bases and 4 bases, with 14 bases remaining between them. This CDR3 is built from 16 residues.

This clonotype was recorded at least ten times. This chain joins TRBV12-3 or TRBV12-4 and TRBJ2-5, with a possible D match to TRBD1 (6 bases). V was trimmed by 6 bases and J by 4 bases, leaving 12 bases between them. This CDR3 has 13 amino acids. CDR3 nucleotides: TGTGCCAGCAGACCAACAGGGTTAGAGACCCAGTACTTC. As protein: CASRPTGLETQYF.

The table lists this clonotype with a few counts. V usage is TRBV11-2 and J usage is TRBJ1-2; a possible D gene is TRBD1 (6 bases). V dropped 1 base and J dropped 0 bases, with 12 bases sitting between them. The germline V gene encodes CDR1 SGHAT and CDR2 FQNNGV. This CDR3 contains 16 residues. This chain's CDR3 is CASSLAKGHPNYGYTF. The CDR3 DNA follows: TGTGCCAGCAGCTTAGCTAAGGGACACCCTAACTATGGCTACACCTTC.

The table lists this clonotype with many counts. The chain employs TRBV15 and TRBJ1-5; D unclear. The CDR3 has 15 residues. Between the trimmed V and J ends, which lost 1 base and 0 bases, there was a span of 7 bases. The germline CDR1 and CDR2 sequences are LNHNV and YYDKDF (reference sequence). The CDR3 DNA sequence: TGTGCCACCAGCAGAGGGAAGGGTAGCAATCAGCCCCAGCATTTT. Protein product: CATSRGKGSNQPQHF. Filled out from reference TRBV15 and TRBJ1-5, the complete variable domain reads DAMVIQNPRYQVTQFGKPVTLSCSQTLNHNVMYWYQQKSSQAPKLLFHYYDKDFNNEADTPDNFQSRRPNTSFCFLDIRSPGLGDTAMYLCATSRGKGSNQPQHFGDGTRLSIL.

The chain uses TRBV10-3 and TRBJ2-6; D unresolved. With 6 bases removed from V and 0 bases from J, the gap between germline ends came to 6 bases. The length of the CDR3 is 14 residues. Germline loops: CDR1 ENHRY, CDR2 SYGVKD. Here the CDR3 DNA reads TGTGCCATCAGCCCTAGCTCTGGGGCCAACGTCCTGACTTTC. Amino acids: CAISPSSGANVLTF.

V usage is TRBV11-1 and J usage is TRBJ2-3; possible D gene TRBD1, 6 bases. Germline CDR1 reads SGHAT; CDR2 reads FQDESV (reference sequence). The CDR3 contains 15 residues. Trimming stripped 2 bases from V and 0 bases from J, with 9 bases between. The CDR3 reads CASSLSRGSTDTQYF. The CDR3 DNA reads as TGTGCCAGCAGCTTATCTAGGGGGAGCACAGATACGCAGTATTTT.

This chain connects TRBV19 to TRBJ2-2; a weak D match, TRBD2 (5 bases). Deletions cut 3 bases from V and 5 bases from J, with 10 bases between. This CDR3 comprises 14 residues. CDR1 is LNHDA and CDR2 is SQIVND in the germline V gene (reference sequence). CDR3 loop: CASSMVGETGELFF. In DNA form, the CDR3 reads TGTGCCAGTAGTATGGTGGGAGAGACCGGGGAGCTGTTTTTT.

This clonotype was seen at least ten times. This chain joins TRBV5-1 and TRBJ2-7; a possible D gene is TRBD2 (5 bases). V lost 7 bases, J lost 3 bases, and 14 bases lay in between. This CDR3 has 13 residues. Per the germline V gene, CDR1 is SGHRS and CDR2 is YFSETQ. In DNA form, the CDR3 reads TGCGCCAGCGGACTTGGAGGCCACTACGAGCAGTACTTC. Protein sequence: CASGLGGHYEQYF.

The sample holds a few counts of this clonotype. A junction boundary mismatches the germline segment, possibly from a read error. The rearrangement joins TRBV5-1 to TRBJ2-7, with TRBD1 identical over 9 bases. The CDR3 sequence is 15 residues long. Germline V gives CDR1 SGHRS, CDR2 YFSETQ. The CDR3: CASSLLGQGSSEQYF. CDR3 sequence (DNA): TGCGCCAGCAGCCTGCTGGGACAGGGTTCCTCCGAGCAGTACTTC.